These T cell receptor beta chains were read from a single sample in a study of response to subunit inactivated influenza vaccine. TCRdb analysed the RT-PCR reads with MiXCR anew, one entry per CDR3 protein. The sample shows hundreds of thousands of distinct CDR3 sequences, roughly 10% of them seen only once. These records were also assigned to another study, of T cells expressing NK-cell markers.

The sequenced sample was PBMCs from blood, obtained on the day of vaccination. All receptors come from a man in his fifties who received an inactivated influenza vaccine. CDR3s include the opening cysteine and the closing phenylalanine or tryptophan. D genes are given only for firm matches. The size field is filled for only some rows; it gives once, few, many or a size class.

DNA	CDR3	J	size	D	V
TGCAGTGCTACCCCGACTAGCGGGAGAGTAAGGGAGACCCAGTACTTC	CSATPTSGRVRETQYF	TRBJ2-5	few	TRBD2	TRBV20-1
TGTGCCAGCAGCTTATGGCCAGGCCCTGGGAGCAATCAGCCCCAGCATTTT	CASSLWPGPGSNQPQHF	TRBJ1-5	few	.	TRBV7-8
TGCGCCAGCAGCCTGGAGCGGGATACCTACGAGCAGTACTTC	CASSLERDTYEQYF	TRBJ2-7	.	TRBD2	TRBV4-3
TGCAGTGCTAGAGAGGGGACTGGCGGAGAGACCCAGTACTTC	CSAREGTGGETQYF	TRBJ2-5	.	.	TRBV20-1
TGTGCCAGCAGCACCACAGGGGGATGGCATGGTACGCAGTATTTT	CASSTTGGWHGTQYF	TRBJ2-3	few	TRBD1	TRBV7-2
TGTGCCATCAGTGAGTCCCGACAGGGCGGGAATGAGCAGTTCTTC	CAISESRQGGNEQFF	TRBJ2-1	.	TRBD1	TRBV10-3
TGTGCCAGCGTCCAGGGCTACACTGAAGCTTTCTTT	CASVQGYTEAFF	TRBJ1-1	.	.	TRBV7-9
TGCGCCAGCAGCTTGGGGGCGGCCCTCGGCTATGGCTACACCTTC	CASSLGAALGYGYTF	TRBJ1-2	.	.	TRBV5-1
TGTGCCAGCGGACAGGGGGGAAGCACCGGGGAGCTGTTTTTT	CASGQGGSTGELFF	TRBJ2-2	many	TRBD1	TRBV6-2/TRBV6-3
TGTGCCAGCAGCCAAACAGGGGGAACGGAGACCCAGTACTTC	CASSQTGGTETQYF	TRBJ2-5	few	TRBD1	TRBV4-2
TGCGCCAGCAGCCGCCGCGGACAGGCGAACACCGGGGAGCTGTTTTTT	CASSRRGQANTGELFF	TRBJ2-2	many	TRBD1	TRBV5-1
TGTGCCAGCAGCGTGCCCGTACGGGGACCTAGCTCCTACAATGAGCAGTTCTTC	CASSVPVRGPSSYNEQFF	TRBJ2-1	.	.	TRBV9
TGCAGTGCTAGAGATGGGGACAGGGGCGGTGGCACTGAAGCTTTCTTT	CSARDGDRGGGTEAFF	TRBJ1-1	few	TRBD1	TRBV20-1
TGTGCCAGCAGCAAAGCGATCACAGCACTAGCTCCGGAGACCCAGTACTTC	CASSKAITALAPETQYF	TRBJ2-5	.	.	TRBV21-1
TGTGCCAGCAGTTTCCCCGGGACCCGGACAGGGGGCGGGAGCTCTATTTACGAGCAGTACTTC	CASSFPGTRTGGGSSIYEQYF	TRBJ2-7	.	TRBD1	TRBV28
TGTGCCAGCAGCCAAGATAGGTTTTGGTTAGCCGGATACGAGCAGTACTTC	CASSQDRFWLAGYEQYF	TRBJ2-7	few	.	TRBV3-1
TGCAGCGCTACGGGACTAGCGGGGGGGAGGAGGTACAATGAGCAGTTCTTC	CSATGLAGGRRYNEQFF	TRBJ2-1	.	TRBD2	TRBV29-1
TGTGCCAGCAGCCCGAACAGGGCGCGGACCCAGTACTTC	CASSPNRARTQYF	TRBJ2-5	few	.	TRBV3-1
TGCGCCAGCAGCTTGGTTACCCTCACAGATACGCAGTATTTT	CASSLVTLTDTQYF	TRBJ2-3	few	.	TRBV5-1
TGTGCCAGCAGCCAAGGCTGGGGTCAGCCCAACTACGAGCAGTACTTC	CASSQGWGQPNYEQYF	TRBJ2-7	few	.	TRBV3-1
TGTGCCAGCAGTGGGGAGGAGCGGGGGCAGAAGTTCTTC	CASSGEERGQKFF	TRBJ2-1	.	TRBD2	TRBV2
TGTGCCAGCAGTTTTAGCGGGAGGGCCTATCCTCCCTACAATGAGCAGTTCTTC	CASSFSGRAYPPYNEQFF	TRBJ2-1	.	TRBD2	TRBV6-2/TRBV6-3
TGCAGTGCTACAGTACTAGGGGGAAGCACAGATACGCAGTATTTT	CSATVLGGSTDTQYF	TRBJ2-3	.	.	TRBV20-1
TGTGCCAGCAGTATCCTGTGGGCAGCAAATGAAAAACTGTTTTTT	CASSILWAANEKLFF	TRBJ1-4	few	.	TRBV6-1
TGTGCCAGCAGCTTAAAACTGCCAGGCGTCCTCTCCCCGTTCTTC	CASSLKLPGVLSPFF	TRBJ2-1	once	.	TRBV11-2
TGTGCCAGCAGCCAAACTCTTGCCACAGATACGCAGTATTTT	CASSQTLATDTQYF	TRBJ2-3	few	.	TRBV4-2
TGCGCCAGCAGCCAAAAGACAGCTTGGTACACTGAAGCTTTCTTT	CASSQKTAWYTEAFF	TRBJ1-1	.	.	TRBV4-1
TGCGCCAGCAGCCAAGATATGACAGGAGAATGGTGGTTCACTGAAGCTTTCTTT	CASSQDMTGEWWFTEAFF	TRBJ1-1	many	.	TRBV4-3
TGTGCCAGCAGCCTCGAAACAGGGTTTGAAAAACTGTTTTTT	CASSLETGFEKLFF	TRBJ1-4	few	.	TRBV4-2
TGTGCCAGCAGCGCTCATCCGGGACAGGGAGAAGAGACCCAGTACTTC	CASSAHPGQGEETQYF	TRBJ2-5	few	TRBD1	TRBV9
TGTGCCAGCAGCTTAGAAAGTTGGGCCGCGAACACCGGGGAGCTGTTTTTT	CASSLESWAANTGELFF	TRBJ2-2	few	.	TRBV11-2
TGCGCCAGCAATCCCGGGACAGGGTCTCCAGATACGCAGTATTTT	CASNPGTGSPDTQYF	TRBJ2-3	few	TRBD1	TRBV10-1
TGTGCCAGCAGCGGTTGGGGAGGACTCGACGAGCAGTACTTC	CASSGWGGLDEQYF	TRBJ2-7	.	.	TRBV9
TGTGCCAGCAGACTAAAGGGGAGGGACACCCGCTACGAGCAGTACTTC	CASRLKGRDTRYEQYF	TRBJ2-7	.	.	TRBV12-3/TRBV12-4
TGTGCCAGCAGCGTAGGAGCGGGGTATGGCACAGATACGCAGTATTTT	CASSVGAGYGTDTQYF	TRBJ2-3	few	TRBD2	TRBV9
TGTGCCAGCAGTGAATCCGGGGCCTGGAGGGGCCAGTACTTC	CASSESGAWRGQYF	TRBJ2-5	.	.	TRBV6-1